The clone carrying this T cell receptor (beta chain) has more than one count but fewer than ten. As yet, its antigen is unknown. The sample originates from a study of cytomegalovirus exposure and HLA in healthy donors. Overall study context: Among over 300 genotyped donors, about 80% fell in the Caucasian-associated ancestry cluster.

This CDR3 is 14 amino acids long. The V end lost 0 bases, the J end lost 2 bases, and 8 bases lay between the germline ends. Per germline, CDR1 SGDLS and CDR2 YYNGEE. Whole-study findings and limits: Later work found most CMV-associated TCR beta chains apparently HLA-restricted. In vitro checks showed that a few CMV-associated chains really do target CMV antigens.

60 Vbeta and 13 Jbeta primers were used in PCR. This table comes from immunoSEQ multiplex PCR, and its TCRdb copy is limited to in-frame clones, with some not included. Here the sample spans 63,000 or so clones, roughly 70% being singletons. This TCR came from a man aged 50-59 years in good health and CMV-seronegative. Sequencing was done on a sample of PBMCs. The V and J genes are TRBV9 and TRBJ1-2; no reliable D call. The CDR3 DNA follows: TGTGCCAGCAGCGTAGGTAATCTGAACTATGGCTACACCTTC. It codes for CASSVGNLNYGYTF.